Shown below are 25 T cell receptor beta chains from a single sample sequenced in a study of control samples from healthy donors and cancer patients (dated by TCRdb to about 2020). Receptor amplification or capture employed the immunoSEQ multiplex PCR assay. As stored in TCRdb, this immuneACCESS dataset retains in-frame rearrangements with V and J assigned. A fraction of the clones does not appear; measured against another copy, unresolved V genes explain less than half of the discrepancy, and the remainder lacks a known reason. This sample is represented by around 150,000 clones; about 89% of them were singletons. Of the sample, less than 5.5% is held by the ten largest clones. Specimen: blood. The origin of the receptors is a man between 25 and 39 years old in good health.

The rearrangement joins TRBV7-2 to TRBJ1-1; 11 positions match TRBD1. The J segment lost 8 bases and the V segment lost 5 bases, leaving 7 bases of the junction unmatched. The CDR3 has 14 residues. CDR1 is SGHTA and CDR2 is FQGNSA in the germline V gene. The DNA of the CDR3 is TGTGCCAGCAGCCCTCCCGGACAGGGGGCGGAAGCTTTCTTT. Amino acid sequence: CASSPPGQGAEAFF.

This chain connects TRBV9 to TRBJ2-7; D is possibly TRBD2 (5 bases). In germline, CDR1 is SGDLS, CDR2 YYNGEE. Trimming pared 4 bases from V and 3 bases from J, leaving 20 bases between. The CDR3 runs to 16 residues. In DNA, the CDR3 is TGTGCCAGCAGCCCGAGGGTGGCGGCGGGTTACTACGAGCAGTACTTC. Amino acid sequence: CASSPRVAAGYYEQYF.

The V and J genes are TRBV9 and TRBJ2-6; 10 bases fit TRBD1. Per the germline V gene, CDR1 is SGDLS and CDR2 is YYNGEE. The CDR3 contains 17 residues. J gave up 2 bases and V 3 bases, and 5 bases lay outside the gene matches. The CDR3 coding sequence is TGTGCCAGCAGCGCTACGACAGGGGGCGCTGGGGCCAACGTCCTGACTTTC. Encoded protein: CASSATTGGAGANVLTF. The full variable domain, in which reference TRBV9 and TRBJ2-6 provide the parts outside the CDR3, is DSGVTQTPKHLITATGQRVTLRCSPRSGDLSVYWYQQSLDQGLQFLIQYYNGEERAKGNILERFSAQQFPDLHSELNLSSLELGDSALYFCASSATTGGAGANVLTFGAGSRLTVL.

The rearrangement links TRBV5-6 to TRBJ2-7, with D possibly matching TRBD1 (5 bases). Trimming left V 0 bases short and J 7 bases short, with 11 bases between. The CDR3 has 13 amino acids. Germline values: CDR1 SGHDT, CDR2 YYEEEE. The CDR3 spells CASSLAPPGEQYF. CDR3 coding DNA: TGTGCCAGCAGCTTGGCCCCCCCAGGGGAGCAGTACTTC.

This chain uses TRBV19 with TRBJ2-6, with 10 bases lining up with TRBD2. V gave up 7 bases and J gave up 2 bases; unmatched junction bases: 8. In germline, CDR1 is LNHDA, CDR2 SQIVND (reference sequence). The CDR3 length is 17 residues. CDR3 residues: CASTGLAGVPGANVLTF. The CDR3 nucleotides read TGTGCCAGTACCGGGCTAGCGGGAGTTCCTGGGGCCAACGTCCTGACTTTC.

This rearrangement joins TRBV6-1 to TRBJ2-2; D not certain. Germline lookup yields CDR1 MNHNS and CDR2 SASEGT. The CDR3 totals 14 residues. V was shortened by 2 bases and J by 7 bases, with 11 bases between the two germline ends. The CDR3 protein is CASSEPGLVGELFF. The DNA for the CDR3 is TGTGCCAGCAGTGAACCCGGGCTAGTCGGGGAGCTGTTTTTT.

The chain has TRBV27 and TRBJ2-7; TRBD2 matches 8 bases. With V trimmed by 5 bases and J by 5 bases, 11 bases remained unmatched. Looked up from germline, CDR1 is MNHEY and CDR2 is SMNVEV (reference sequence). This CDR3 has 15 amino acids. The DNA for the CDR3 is TGTGCCAGCAGTCCCGCCACTAGCGGCGGTGACGAGCAGTACTTC. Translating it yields CASSPATSGGDEQYF.

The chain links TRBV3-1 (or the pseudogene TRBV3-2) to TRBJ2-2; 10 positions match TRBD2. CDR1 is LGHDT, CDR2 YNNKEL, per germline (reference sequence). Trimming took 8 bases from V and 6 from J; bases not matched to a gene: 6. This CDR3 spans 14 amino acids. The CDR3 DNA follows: TGTGCCAGCCTACAGCGGGGGGGACCCGGGGAGCTGTTTTTT. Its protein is CASLQRGGPGELFF.

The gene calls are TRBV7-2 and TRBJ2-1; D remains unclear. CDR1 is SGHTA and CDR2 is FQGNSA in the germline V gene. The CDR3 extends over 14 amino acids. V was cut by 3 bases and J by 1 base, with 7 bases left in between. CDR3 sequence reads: CASSFDGSYNEQFF. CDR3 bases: TGTGCCAGCAGCTTCGACGGTTCCTACAATGAGCAGTTCTTC.

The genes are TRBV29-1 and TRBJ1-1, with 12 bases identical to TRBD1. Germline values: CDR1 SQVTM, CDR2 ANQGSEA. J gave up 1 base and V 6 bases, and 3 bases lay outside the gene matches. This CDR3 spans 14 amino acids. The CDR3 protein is CSVGTGGRNTEAFF. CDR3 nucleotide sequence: TGCAGCGTAGGGACAGGGGGCAGGAACACTGAAGCTTTCTTT.

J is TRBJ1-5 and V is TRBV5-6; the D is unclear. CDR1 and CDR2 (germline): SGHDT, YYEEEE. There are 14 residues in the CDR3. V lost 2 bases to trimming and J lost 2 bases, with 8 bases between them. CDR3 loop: CASSFRWGNQPQHF. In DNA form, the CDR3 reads TGTGCCAGCAGCTTTAGATGGGGCAATCAGCCCCAGCATTTT.

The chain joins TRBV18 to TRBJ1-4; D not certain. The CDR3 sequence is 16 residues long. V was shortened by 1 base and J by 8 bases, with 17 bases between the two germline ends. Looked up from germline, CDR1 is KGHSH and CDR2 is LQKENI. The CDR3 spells CASSPLGLPTGEKLFF. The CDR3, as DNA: TGTGCCAGCTCACCACTCGGACTCCCAACGGGGGAAAAACTGTTTTTT. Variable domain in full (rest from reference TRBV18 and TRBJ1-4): NAGVMQNPRHLVRRRGQEARLRCSPMKGHSHVYWYRQLPEEGLKFMVYLQKENIIDESGMPKERFSAEFPKEGPSILRIQQVVRGDSAAYFCASSPLGLPTGEKLFFGSGTQLSVL.

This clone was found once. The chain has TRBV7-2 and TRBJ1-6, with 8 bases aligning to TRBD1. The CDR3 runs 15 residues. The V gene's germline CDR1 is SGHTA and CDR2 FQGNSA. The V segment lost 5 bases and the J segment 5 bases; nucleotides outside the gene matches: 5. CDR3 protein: CASSTQGVHNSPLHF. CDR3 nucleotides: TGTGCCAGCAGCACACAGGGGGTGCATAATTCACCCCTCCACTTT. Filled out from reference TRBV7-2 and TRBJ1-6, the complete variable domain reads GAGVSQSPSNKVTEKGKDVELRCDPISGHTALYWYRQSLGQGLEFLIYFQGNSAPDKSGLPSDRFSAERTGGSVSTLTIQRTQQEDSAVYLCASSTQGVHNSPLHFGNGTRLTVT.

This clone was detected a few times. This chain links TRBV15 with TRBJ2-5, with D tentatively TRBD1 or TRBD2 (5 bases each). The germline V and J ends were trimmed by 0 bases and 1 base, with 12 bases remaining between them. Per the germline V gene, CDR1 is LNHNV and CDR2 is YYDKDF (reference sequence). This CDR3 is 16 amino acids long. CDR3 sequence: CATSRDEWGIQETQYF. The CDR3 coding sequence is TGTGCCACCAGCAGAGATGAATGGGGGATCCAAGAGACCCAGTACTTC.

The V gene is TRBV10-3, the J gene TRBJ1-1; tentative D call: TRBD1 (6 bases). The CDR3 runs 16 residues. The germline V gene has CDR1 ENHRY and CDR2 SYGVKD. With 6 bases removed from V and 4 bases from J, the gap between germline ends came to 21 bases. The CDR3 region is CAISEPTGTRTTEAFF. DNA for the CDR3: TGTGCCATCAGCGAACCAACCGGGACAAGGACCACTGAAGCTTTCTTT.

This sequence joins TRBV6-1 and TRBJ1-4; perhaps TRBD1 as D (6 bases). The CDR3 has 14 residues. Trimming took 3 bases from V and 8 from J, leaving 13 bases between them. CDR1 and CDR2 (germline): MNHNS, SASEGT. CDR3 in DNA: TGTGCCAGCAGTGAGGGGGGGGCTTGGGAAAAACTGTTTTTT. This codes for CASSEGGAWEKLFF.

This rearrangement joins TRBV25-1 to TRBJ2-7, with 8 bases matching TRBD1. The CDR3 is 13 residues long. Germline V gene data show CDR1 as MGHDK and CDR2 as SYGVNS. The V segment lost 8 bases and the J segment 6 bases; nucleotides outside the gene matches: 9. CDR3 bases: TGTGCCAGCTATACCGGACAGGGTGCCGAGCAGTACTTC. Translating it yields CASYTGQGAEQYF.

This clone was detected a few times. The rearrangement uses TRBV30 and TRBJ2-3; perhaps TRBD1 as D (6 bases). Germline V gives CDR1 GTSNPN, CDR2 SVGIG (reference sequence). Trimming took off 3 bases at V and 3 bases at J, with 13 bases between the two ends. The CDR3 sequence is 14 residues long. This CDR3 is CAWRPAGATDTQYF. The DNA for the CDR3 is TGTGCCTGGAGGCCGGCAGGGGCAACAGATACGCAGTATTTT.

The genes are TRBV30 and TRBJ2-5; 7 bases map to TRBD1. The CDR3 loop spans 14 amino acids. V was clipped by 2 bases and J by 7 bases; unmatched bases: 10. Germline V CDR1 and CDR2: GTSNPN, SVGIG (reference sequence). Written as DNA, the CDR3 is TGTGCCTGGAGTCCCCTCCGTTCAGGGGGGACCCAGTACTTC. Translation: CAWSPLRSGGTQYF. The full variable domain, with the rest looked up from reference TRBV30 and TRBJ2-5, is SQTIHQWPATLVQPVGSPLSLECTVEGTSNPNLYWYRQAAGRGLQLLFYSVGIGQISSEVPQNLSASRPQDRQFILSSKKLLLSDSGFYLCAWSPLRSGGTQYFGPGTRLLVL.

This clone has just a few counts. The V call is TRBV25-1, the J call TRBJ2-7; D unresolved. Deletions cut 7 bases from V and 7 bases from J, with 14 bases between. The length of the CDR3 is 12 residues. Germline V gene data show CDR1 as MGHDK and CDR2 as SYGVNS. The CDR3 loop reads CASTKGPTEQYF. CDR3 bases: TGTGCCAGCACAAAGGGCCCAACGGAGCAGTACTTC.

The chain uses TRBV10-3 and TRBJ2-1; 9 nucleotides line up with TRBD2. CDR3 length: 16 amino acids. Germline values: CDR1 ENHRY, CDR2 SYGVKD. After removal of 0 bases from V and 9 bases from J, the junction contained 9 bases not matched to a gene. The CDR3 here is CAISESLAGGPREQFF. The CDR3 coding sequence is TGTGCCATCAGTGAGTCGTTGGCGGGAGGGCCCCGTGAGCAGTTCTTC.

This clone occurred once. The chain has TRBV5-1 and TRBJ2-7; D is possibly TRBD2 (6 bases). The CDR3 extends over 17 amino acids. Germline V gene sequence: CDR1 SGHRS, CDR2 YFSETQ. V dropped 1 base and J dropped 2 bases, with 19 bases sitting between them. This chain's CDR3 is CASSLWAGGRGPYEQYF. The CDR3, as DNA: TGCGCCAGCAGCTTGTGGGCCGGGGGAAGAGGGCCCTACGAGCAGTACTTC. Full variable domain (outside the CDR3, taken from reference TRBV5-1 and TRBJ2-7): KAGVTQTPRYLIKTRGQQVTLSCSPISGHRSVSWYQQTPGQGLQFLFEYFSETQRNKGNFPGRFSGRQFSNSRSEMNVSTLELGDSALYLCASSLWAGGRGPYEQYFGPGTRLTVT.

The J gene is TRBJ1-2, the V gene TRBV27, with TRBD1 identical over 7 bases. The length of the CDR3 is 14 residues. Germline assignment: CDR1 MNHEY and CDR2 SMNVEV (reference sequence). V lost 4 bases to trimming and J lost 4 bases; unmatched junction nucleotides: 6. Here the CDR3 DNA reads TGTGCCAGCAGTTCCTACCAGGGGGTCTATGGCTACACCTTC. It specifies CASSSYQGVYGYTF.

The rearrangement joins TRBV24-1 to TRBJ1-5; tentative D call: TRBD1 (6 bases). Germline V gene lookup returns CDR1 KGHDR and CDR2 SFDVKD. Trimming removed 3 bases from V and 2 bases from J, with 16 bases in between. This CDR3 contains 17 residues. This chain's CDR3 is CATSDPLTGDGNQPQHF. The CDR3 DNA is TGTGCCACCAGTGATCCCCTGACAGGTGATGGCAATCAGCCCCAGCATTTT.

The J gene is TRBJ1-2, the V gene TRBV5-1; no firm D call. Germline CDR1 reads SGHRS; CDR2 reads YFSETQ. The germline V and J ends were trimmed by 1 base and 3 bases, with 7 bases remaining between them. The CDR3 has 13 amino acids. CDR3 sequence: CASSLRRDYGYTF. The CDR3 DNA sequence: TGCGCCAGCAGCTTGAGGCGGGACTATGGCTACACCTTC. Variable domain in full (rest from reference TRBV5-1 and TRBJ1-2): KAGVTQTPRYLIKTRGQQVTLSCSPISGHRSVSWYQQTPGQGLQFLFEYFSETQRNKGNFPGRFSGRQFSNSRSEMNVSTLELGDSALYLCASSLRRDYGYTFGSGTRLTVV.